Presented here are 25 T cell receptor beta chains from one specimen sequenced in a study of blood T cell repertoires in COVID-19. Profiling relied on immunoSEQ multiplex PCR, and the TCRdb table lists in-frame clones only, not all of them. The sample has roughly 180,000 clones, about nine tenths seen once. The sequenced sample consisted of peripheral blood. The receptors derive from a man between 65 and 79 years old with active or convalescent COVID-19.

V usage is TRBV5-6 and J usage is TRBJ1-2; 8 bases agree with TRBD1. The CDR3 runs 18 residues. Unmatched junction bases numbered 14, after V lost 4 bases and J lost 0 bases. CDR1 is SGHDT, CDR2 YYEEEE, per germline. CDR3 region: CASSPNRQGTLANYGYTF. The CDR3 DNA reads TGTGCCAGCAGCCCGAACCGACAGGGGACCCTAGCTAACTATGGCTACACCTTC.

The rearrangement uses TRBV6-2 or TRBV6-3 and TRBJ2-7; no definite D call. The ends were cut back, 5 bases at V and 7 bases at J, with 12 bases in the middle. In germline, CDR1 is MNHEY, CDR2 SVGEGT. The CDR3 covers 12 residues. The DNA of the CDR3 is TGTGCCAGCAGTACCATCGCGAGGGAGCAGTACTTC. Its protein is CASSTIAREQYF.

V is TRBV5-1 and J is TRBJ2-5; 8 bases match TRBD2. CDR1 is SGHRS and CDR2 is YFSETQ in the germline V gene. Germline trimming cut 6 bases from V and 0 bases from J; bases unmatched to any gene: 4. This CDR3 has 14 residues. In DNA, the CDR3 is TGCGCCAGCAACTACGGGGGGGACCAAGAGACCCAGTACTTC. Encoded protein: CASNYGGDQETQYF.

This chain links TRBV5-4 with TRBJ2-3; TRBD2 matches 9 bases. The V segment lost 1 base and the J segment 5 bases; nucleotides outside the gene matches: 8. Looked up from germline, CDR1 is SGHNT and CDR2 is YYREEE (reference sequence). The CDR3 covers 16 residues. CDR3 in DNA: TGTGCCAGCAGCTTGAAGGGCGGGGGGGTTGGAGATACGCAGTATTTT. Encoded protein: CASSLKGGGVGDTQYF. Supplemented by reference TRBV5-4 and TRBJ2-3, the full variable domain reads ETGVTQSPTHLIKTRGQQVTLRCSSQSGHNTVSWYQQALGQGPQFIFQYYREEENGRGNFPPRFSGLQFPNYSSELNVNALELDDSALYLCASSLKGGGVGDTQYFGPGTRLTVL.

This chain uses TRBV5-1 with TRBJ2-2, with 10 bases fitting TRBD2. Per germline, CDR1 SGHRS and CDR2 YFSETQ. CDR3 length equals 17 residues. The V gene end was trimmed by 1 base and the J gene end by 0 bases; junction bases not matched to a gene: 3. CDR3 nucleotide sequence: TGCGCCAGCAGCTTGCGGCTAGCGGGAGCGAACACCGGGGAGCTGTTTTTT. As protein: CASSLRLAGANTGELFF.

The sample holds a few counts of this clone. The CDR3: CAWSVAGVNYGYTF. The CDR3 coding sequence is TGTGCCTGGAGTGTGGCAGGGGTGAACTATGGCTACACCTTC. The chain combines TRBV30 with TRBJ1-2, with D possibly TRBD1 on 6 matching bases. V was shortened by 0 bases and J by 2 bases, with 10 bases between the two germline ends. In germline, CDR1 is GTSNPN, CDR2 SVGIG (reference sequence). This CDR3 contains 14 residues.

The CDR3 sequence is CASSVLGQVTEKLFF. The CDR3 DNA follows: TGTGCCAGCAGCGTTCTGGGACAGGTAACTGAAAAACTGTTTTTT. The gene calls are TRBV5-5 and TRBJ1-4; the match to TRBD1 covers 8 bases. CDR1 SGHKS and CDR2 YYEKEE come from the germline V gene (reference sequence). The CDR3 is 15 amino acids. The V gene end was trimmed by 4 bases and the J gene end by 7 bases; junction bases not matched to a gene: 9.

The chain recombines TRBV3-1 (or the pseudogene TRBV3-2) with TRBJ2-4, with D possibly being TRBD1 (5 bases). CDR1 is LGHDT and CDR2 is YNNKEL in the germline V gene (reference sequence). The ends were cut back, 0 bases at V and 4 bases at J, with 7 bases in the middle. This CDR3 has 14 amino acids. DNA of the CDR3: TGTGCCAGCAGCCAAGAGGGGCCTAAAAACATTCAGTACTTC. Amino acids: CASSQEGPKNIQYF.

CDR3 bases: TGTGCCAGCAGCCGGACTAGCAATGAGCAGTTCTTC. Protein: CASSRTSNEQFF. V and J are TRBV11-2 and TRBJ2-1; TRBD2 matches at 7 bases. Unmatched junction bases numbered 1, after V lost 5 bases and J lost 6 bases. The CDR3 totals 12 residues. Germline V gives CDR1 SGHAT, CDR2 FQNNGV.

CDR3 sequence (DNA): TGCGCCAGCAGCATAAGGACAGGGACCACGGGGAACACTGAAGCTTTCTTT. It codes for CASSIRTGTTGNTEAFF. The chain links TRBV5-1 to TRBJ1-1, with 8 bases that match TRBD1. This CDR3 is 17 amino acids long. Germline V gene lookup returns CDR1 SGHRS and CDR2 YFSETQ. After removal of 4 bases from V and 1 base from J, the junction contained 12 bases not matched to a gene.

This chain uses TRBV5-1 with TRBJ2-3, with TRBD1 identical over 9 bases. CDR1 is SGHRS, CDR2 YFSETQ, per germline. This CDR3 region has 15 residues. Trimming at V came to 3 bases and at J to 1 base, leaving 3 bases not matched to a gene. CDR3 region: CASSSTGGGTDTQYF. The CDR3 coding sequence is TGCGCCAGCAGCTCCACAGGGGGCGGCACAGATACGCAGTATTTT.

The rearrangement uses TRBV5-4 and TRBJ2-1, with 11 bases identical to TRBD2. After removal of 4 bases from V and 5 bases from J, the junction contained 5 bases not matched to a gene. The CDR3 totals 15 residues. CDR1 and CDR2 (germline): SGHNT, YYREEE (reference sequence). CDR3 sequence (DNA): TGTGCCAGCAGCCGTAGCGGGAGGGTTAACAATGAGCAGTTCTTC. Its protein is CASSRSGRVNNEQFF.

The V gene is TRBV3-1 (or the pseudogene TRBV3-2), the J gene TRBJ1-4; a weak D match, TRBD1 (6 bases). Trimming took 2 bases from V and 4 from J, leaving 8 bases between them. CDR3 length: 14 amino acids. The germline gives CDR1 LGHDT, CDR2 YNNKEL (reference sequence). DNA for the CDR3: TGTGCCAGCAGCCAACGGACAGTTAATGAAAAACTGTTTTTT. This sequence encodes CASSQRTVNEKLFF.

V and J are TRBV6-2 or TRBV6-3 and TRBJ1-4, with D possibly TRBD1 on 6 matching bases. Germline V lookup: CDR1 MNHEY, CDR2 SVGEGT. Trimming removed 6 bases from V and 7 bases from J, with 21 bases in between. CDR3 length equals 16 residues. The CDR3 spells CASSLNPGHPGEKLFF. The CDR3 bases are TGTGCCAGCAGCCTTAATCCGGGACACCCAGGTGAAAAACTGTTTTTT.

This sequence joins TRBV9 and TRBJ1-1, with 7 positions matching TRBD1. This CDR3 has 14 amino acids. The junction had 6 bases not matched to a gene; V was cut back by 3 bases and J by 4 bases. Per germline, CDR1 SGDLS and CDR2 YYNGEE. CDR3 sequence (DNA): TGTGCCAGCAGCGGCAGGGGGATGGGCACTGAAGCTTTCTTT. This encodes CASSGRGMGTEAFF.

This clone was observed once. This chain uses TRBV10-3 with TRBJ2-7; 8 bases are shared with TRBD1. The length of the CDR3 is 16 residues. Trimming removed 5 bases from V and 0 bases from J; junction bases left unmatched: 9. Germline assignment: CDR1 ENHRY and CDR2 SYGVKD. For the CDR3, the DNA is TGTGCCATCAGTACCCGGGGACAGGCCCTCTCCTACGAGCAGTACTTC. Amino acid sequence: CAISTRGQALSYEQYF.

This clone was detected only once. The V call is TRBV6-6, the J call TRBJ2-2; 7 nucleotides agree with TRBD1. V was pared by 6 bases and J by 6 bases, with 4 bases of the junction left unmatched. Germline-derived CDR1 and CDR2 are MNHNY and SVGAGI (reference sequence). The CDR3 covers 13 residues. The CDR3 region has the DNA TGTGCCAGCAGAACCACAGGGGCCGGGGAGCTGTTTTTT. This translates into CASRTTGAGELFF.

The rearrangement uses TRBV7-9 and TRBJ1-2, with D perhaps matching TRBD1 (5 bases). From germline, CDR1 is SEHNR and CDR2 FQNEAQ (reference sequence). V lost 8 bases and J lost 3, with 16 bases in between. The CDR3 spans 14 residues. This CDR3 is CASAGGGFDYGYTF. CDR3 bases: TGTGCCAGCGCCGGGGGAGGGTTCGACTATGGCTACACCTTC. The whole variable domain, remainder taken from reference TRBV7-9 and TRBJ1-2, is DTGVSQNPRHKITKRGQNVTFRCDPISEHNRLYWYRQTLGQGPEFLTYFQNEAQLEKSRLLSDRFSAERPKGSFSTLEIQRTEQGDSAMYLCASAGGGFDYGYTFGSGTRLTVV.

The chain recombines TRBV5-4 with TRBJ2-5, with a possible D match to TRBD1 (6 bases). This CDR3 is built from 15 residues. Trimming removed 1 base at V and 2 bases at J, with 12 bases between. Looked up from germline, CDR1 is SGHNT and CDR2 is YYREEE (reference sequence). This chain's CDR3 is CASSLLVRGQETQYF. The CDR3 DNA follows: TGTGCCAGCAGCTTGCTGGTCAGGGGACAAGAGACCCAGTACTTC.

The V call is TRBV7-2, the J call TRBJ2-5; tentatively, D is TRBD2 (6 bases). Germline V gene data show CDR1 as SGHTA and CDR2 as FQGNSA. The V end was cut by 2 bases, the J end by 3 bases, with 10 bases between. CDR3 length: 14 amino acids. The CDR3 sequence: CASSLIGGEETQYF. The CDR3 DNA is TGTGCCAGCAGCTTAATCGGGGGTGAAGAGACCCAGTACTTC.

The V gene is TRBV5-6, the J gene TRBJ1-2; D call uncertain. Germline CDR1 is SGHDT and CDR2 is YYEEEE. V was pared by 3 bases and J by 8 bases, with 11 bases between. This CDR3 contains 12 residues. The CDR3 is CASSWLLEGYTF. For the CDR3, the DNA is TGTGCCAGCAGCTGGCTCTTGGAGGGCTACACCTTC.

DNA of the CDR3: TGTGCCAGCAGTTACACAGGATCCAATCAGCCCCAGCATTTT. It yields the protein CASSYTGSNQPQHF. The rearrangement links TRBV6-2 or TRBV6-3 to TRBJ1-5; tentatively, D is TRBD1 (5 bases). In germline, CDR1 is MNHEY, CDR2 SVGEGT. The CDR3 length is 14 residues. The V end was cut by 2 bases, the J end by 3 bases, with 8 bases between.

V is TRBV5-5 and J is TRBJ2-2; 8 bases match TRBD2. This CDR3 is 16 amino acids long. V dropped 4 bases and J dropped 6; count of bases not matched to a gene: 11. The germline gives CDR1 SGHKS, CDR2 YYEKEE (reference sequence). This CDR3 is CASSPTSALPPGELFF. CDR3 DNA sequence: TGTGCCAGCAGCCCGACTAGCGCTCTACCCCCCGGGGAGCTGTTTTTT. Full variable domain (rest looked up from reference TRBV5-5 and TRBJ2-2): DAGVTQSPTHLIKTRGQQVTLRCSPISGHKSVSWYQQVLGQGPQFIFQYYEKEERGRGNFPDRFSARQFPNYSSELNVNALLLGDSALYLCASSPTSALPPGELFFGEGSRLTVL.

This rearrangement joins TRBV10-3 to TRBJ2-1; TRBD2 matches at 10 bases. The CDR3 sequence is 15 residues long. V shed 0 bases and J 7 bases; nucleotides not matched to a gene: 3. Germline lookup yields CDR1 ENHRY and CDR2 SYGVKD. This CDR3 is CAISESSGGENEQFF. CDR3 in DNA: TGTGCCATCAGTGAGTCCAGCGGGGGGGAAAATGAGCAGTTCTTC.

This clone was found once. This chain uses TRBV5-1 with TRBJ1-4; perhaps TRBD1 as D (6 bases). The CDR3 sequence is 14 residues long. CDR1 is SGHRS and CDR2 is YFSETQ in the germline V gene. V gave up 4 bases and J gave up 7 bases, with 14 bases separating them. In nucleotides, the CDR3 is TGCGCCAGCAGCGAAGGGACATCCGGTGAAAAACTGTTTTTT. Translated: CASSEGTSGEKLFF.